Presented here are 18 T cell receptor beta chains from one specimen sequenced in a study of cytomegalovirus exposure and HLA in healthy donors. PCR amplification relied on 60 Vbeta primers (plus 13 Jbeta primers). TCRdb keeps only in-frame clones here, not all; method: immunoSEQ multiplex PCR. The sample holds approximately 46,000 clones, approximately 67% seen once. Sample: PBMCs. The receptors stem from a young man in good health and CMV-seronegative.

The V and J genes are TRBV29-1 and TRBJ1-1; 8 bases line up with TRBD1. The CDR3 has 15 amino acids. Germline V gene sequence: CDR1 SQVTM, CDR2 ANQGSEA. V was clipped by 4 bases and J by 11 bases; unmatched bases: 18. Written as DNA, the CDR3 is TGCAGCGTTGGCGGCGCAGGGGGCGAGGCGCGTGGGGCTTTCTTT. Its translation: CSVGGAGGEARGAFF. The full variable domain, in which reference TRBV29-1 and TRBJ1-1 provide the parts outside the CDR3, is SAVISQKPSRDICQRGTSLTIQCQVDSQVTMMFWYRQQPGQSLTLIATANQGSEATYESGFVIDKFPISRPNLTFSTLTVSNMSPEDSSIYLCSVGGAGGEARGAFFGQGTRLTVV.

The chain uses TRBV29-1 and TRBJ2-7; TRBD1 matches at 8 bases. The V gene's germline CDR1 is SQVTM and CDR2 ANQGSEA. There are 12 residues in the CDR3. The trim removed 7 bases at V and 6 bases at J, leaving 8 bases unmatched. The CDR3 spells CSARTGHIEQYF. Written as DNA, the CDR3 is TGCAGCGCCCGGACAGGGCACATCGAGCAGTACTTC.

V usage is TRBV5-1 and J usage is TRBJ1-3; D gene unclear. The CDR3 has 15 amino acids. Germline CDR1 SGHRS, CDR2 YFSETQ. V lost 3 bases, J lost 0 bases, and 10 bases lay in between. The CDR3 DNA is TGCGCCAGCAGCTCCTCCGGGAGCTCTGGAAACACCATATATTTT. Encoded protein: CASSSSGSSGNTIYF.

In its sample, this clone was seen a few times. V usage is TRBV5-1 and J usage is TRBJ2-1, with 8 bases matching TRBD2. Germline CDR1 is SGHRS and CDR2 is YFSETQ. Trimming cost V 1 base and J 8 bases; bases outside gene matches: 8. The length of the CDR3 is 15 residues. The CDR3 DNA reads as TGCGCCAGCAGCTTGACAGCGGGAGTTGTCTATGAGCAGTTCTTC. This encodes CASSLTAGVVYEQFF. Looking up the rest from reference TRBV5-1 and TRBJ2-1 gives the full variable domain: KAGVTQTPRYLIKTRGQQVTLSCSPISGHRSVSWYQQTPGQGLQFLFEYFSETQRNKGNFPGRFSGRQFSNSRSEMNVSTLELGDSALYLCASSLTAGVVYEQFFGPGTRLTVL.

This clone was observed a handful of times. A far larger clone is only one base removed, so a read error is likely. Other DNA sequences in the same sample also yield this CDR3. This chain joins TRBV27 and TRBJ2-7; 9 positions match TRBD1. V shed 6 bases and J 1 base; nucleotides not matched to a gene: 10. The CDR3 runs 16 residues. Per the germline V gene, CDR1 is MNHEY and CDR2 is SMNVEV (reference sequence). CDR3 protein: CASSGYRGLNSYEQYF. DNA for the CDR3: TGTGCCAGCAGCGGATACAGGGGGCTGAATTCCTACGAGCAGTACTTC.

The chain uses TRBV7-8 and TRBJ2-1; 13 bases are shared with TRBD2. The V gene's germline CDR1 is SGHVS and CDR2 FQNEAQ. The ends lost 4 bases at V and 8 bases at J; junction bases unmatched: 11. The CDR3 runs to 17 residues. CDR3 coding DNA: TGTGCCAGCAGCTCACCTAAAGGACTAGCGGGAGTCGATGAGCAGTTCTTC. It codes for CASSSPKGLAGVDEQFF.

V gene TRBV29-1 combines with J gene TRBJ1-1; D uncertain. The V and J ends lost 6 bases and 6 bases respectively, with 14 bases between them. The CDR3 sequence is 12 residues long. Germline lookup yields CDR1 SQVTM and CDR2 ANQGSEA. Here the CDR3 reads CSVWPREAEAFF. CDR3 coding DNA: TGCAGCGTGTGGCCTCGGGAGGCTGAAGCTTTCTTT.

The chain is built from TRBV19 and TRBJ1-2; possibly TRBD1 for D (5 bases). CDR1 and CDR2 from the germline V gene are LNHDA and SQIVND (reference sequence). The CDR3 covers 13 residues. Trimming took off 1 base at V and 4 bases at J, with 7 bases between the two ends. CDR3 protein: CASSIGRAYGYTF. CDR3 nucleotides: TGTGCCAGTAGTATAGGCAGGGCCTATGGCTACACCTTC.

The V and J genes are TRBV11-3 and TRBJ2-7, with TRBD2 as a possible D gene (6 bases). V was cut by 8 bases and J by 0 bases, with 8 bases left in between. Germline-derived CDR1 and CDR2 are SGHNT and YENEEA. The CDR3 is made up of 12 amino acids. The CDR3 DNA reads as TGTGCCAGCGGGGGGAGCTCCTACGAGCAGTACTTC. As protein: CASGGSSYEQYF.

The chain uses TRBV7-9 and TRBJ2-5, with 7 bases identical to TRBD1. Germline V gene data show CDR1 as SEHNR and CDR2 as FQNEAQ (reference sequence). V lost 5 bases to trimming and J lost 4 bases; unmatched junction nucleotides: 7. There are 14 residues in the CDR3. The CDR3 sequence: CASSPTGTAETQYF. In DNA, the CDR3 is TGTGCCAGCAGCCCAACTGGGACAGCAGAGACCCAGTACTTC.

The chain is built from TRBV4-1 and TRBJ1-5, with TRBD1 matching over 7 bases. The CDR3 length is 16 residues. Germline assignment: CDR1 MGHRA and CDR2 YSYEKL. Trimming cost V 0 bases and J 3 bases; bases outside gene matches: 5. The CDR3 loop is CASSQELGQVNQPQHF. DNA for the CDR3: TGCGCCAGCAGCCAAGAGCTAGGACAGGTCAATCAGCCCCAGCATTTT.

This clone is a singleton in its sample. The chain combines TRBV10-2 with TRBJ1-5, with TRBD1 as a possible D gene (6 bases). Trimming cost V 6 bases and J 0 bases, with 12 bases left between them. The CDR3 loop spans 15 amino acids. CDR1 WSHSY and CDR2 SAAADI come from the germline V gene. In DNA form, the CDR3 reads TGCGCCAGCAGACAGGGTTGGGGTAGCAATCAGCCCCAGCATTTT. It specifies CASRQGWGSNQPQHF.

The table lists this clone with a few counts. The V call is TRBV6-1, the J call TRBJ1-1; 7 nucleotides align to TRBD1. The ends lost 3 bases at V and 1 base at J; junction bases unmatched: 8. In germline, CDR1 is MNHNS, CDR2 SASEGT. This CDR3 has 16 amino acids. The CDR3 region has the DNA TGTGCCAGCAGTGACGAAGGGGGCCTTGAGAACACTGAAGCTTTCTTT. Encoded protein: CASSDEGGLENTEAFF.

The V call is TRBV2, the J call TRBJ2-3, with D perhaps TRBD2 (6 bases). This CDR3 comprises 13 residues. Germline values: CDR1 SNHLY, CDR2 FYNNEI. Trimming removed 10 bases at V and 6 bases at J, with 17 bases between. In nucleotides, the CDR3 is TGTGCCACGGGACTTGCCCCTCGTGATACGCAGTATTTT. Protein: CATGLAPRDTQYF.

The chain employs TRBV7-9 and TRBJ2-3; TRBD2 agrees at 10 bases. Germline V gene sequence: CDR1 SEHNR, CDR2 FQNEAQ (reference sequence). The CDR3 has 15 residues. Trimming cost V 5 bases and J 0 bases; bases outside gene matches: 2. CDR3 DNA sequence: TGTGCCAGCAGCCAGGGACTAGCGAGCACAGATACGCAGTATTTT. As protein: CASSQGLASTDTQYF.

The rearrangement uses TRBV19 and TRBJ2-5; D perhaps matches TRBD1 (7 bases). Per germline, CDR1 LNHDA and CDR2 SQIVND (reference sequence). V was cut by 5 bases and J by 2 bases, with 15 bases left in between. The CDR3 totals 15 residues. The CDR3: CASSAGQNRQETQYF. The CDR3 nucleotides are TGTGCCAGTAGTGCGGGACAGAATAGACAAGAGACCCAGTACTTC.

The J gene is TRBJ1-1, the V gene TRBV29-1; D unclear. The germline CDR1 and CDR2 sequences are SQVTM and ANQGSEA. V lost 3 bases and J lost 2, with 10 bases in between. The CDR3 covers 13 residues. CDR3 sequence reads: CSVDLGANTEAFF. CDR3 nucleotides: TGCAGCGTTGATCTGGGCGCAAACACTGAAGCTTTCTTT.

This clone was observed a handful of times. The chain carries TRBV5-4 and TRBJ2-7, with 10 positions matching TRBD2. V gave up 3 bases and J gave up 6 bases; unmatched junction bases: 12. Germline values: CDR1 SGHNT, CDR2 YYREEE (reference sequence). CDR3 length: 16 amino acids. The DNA of the CDR3 is TGTGCCAGCAGCTCCACCTCTCTAGCGGGAGTTCTCGAGCAGTACTTC. Amino acids: CASSSTSLAGVLEQYF.